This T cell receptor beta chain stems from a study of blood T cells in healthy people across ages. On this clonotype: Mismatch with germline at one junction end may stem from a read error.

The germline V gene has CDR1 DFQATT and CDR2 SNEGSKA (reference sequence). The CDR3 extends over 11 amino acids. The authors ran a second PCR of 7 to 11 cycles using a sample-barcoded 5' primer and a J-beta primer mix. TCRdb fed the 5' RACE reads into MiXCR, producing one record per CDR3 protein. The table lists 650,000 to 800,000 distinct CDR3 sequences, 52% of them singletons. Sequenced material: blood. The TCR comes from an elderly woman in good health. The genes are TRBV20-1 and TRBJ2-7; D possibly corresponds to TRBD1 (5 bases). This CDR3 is CGARQGYEQYF. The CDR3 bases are TGCGGTGCGAGGCAGGGTTACGAGCAGTACTTC.